This entry concerns a single TCR beta chain. Its target is unknown. Germline CDR1 is SNHLY and CDR2 is FYNNEI. J gave up 3 bases and V 3 bases, and 8 bases lay outside the gene matches. CDR3 length: 16 residues. This specimen comes from a study of CD8 T cells in Susac syndrome. About the research overall: When blood was drawn, the patients with Susac syndrome were therapy-naive, on corticosteroids, or on intravenous immunoglobulin alone.

Random hexamers were used to reverse transcribe the RNA input (roughly 0.5 to 1 ug). MiXCR was run by TCRdb on the immunoSEQ multiplex PCR reads, yielding one entry per CDR3 protein. The data hold 75,000 or so distinct CDR3 sequences, with 85% to 95% observed a single time. Study-level findings and limits: Maximal CD8+ clonal expansion in Susac was observed within TEMRA cells and among active patients.

The origin of this receptor is a human donor with Susac syndrome. The rearrangement links TRBV2 to TRBJ2-3, with TRBD1 matching 8 bases. The sequenced sample consisted of CD8+ T cells from PBMCs. The DNA for the CDR3 is TGTGCCAGCAGTGATGGACAGGGTGAATGGACAGATACGCAGTATTTT. It is translated as CASSDGQGEWTDTQYF.